Listed below are T cell receptor beta chains from one sample, sequenced in a study of blood T cell repertoires in COVID-19. The assay was immunoSEQ multiplex PCR, and TCRdb's table has in-frame clones only and misses some. The sample lists about 15,000 clones, 60% to 85% occurring once. Sequencing input: peripheral blood. The receptors derive from a man aged 55 to 70 with acute or convalescent COVID-19. CDR3s include the opening cysteine and the closing phenylalanine or tryptophan. The D gene is left open where the match is weak. Only part of the rows carry a size: once, few, many, or a class if the clone is expanded.

>TRBJ1-6|.|TRBV27|.
TGTGCCAGCAGCCCGCAGGGGCGTCACTATAATTCACCCCTCCACTTT
CASSPQGRHYNSPLHF
>TRBJ1-2|.|TRBV9|.
TGTGCCAGCAGCACGGACAGCCGCTATGGCTACACCTTC
CASSTDSRYGYTF
>TRBJ1-2|.|TRBV9|TRBD1
TGTGCCAGCAGCGCACAAGGACAGGGGGCTAGGCGCTATGGCTACACCTTC
CASSAQGQGARRYGYTF
>TRBJ2-5|.|TRBV5-6|TRBD1
TGTGCCAGCAGGCTTATAGGCAGGGGGCAGGAGACCCAGTACTTC
CASRLIGRGQETQYF
>TRBJ1-4|.|TRBV3-1/TRBV3-2|.
TGTGCCAGCAGCCAAGGCGGAAGGCGGAAACTGTTTTTT
CASSQGGRRKLFF
>TRBJ2-3|once|TRBV14|.
TGTGCCAGCAGCCAAGCCGCCAGCGGTAAGGGTACGCAGTATTTT
CASSQAASGKGTQYF
>TRBJ1-5|.|TRBV15|TRBD1
TGTGCCACCAGCAGAGATTACAGGGGAGATCAGCCCCAGCATTTT
CATSRDYRGDQPQHF
>TRBJ2-1|.|TRBV27|.
TGTGCCAGCAGTTCAGAGGCCGCTGAGCAGTTCTTC
CASSSEAAEQFF
>TRBJ2-7|.|TRBV7-2|.
TGTGCCAGCAGCTTAGGCGGACAAGCCTACGAGCAGTACTTC
CASSLGGQAYEQYF
>TRBJ2-5|.|TRBV9|TRBD1
TGTGCCAGCAGCGTAGGACAGGGGCGCGAGACCCAGTACTTC
CASSVGQGRETQYF
>TRBJ1-1|few|TRBV5-1|.
TGCGCCAGCAGCTTGAGGGGGATGGACACTGAAGCTTTCTTT
CASSLRGMDTEAFF
>TRBJ1-5|few|TRBV6-2/TRBV6-3|TRBD1
TGTGCCAGCAGTGGACAGGAATCGGCCCAGCATTTT
CASSGQESAQHF
>TRBJ1-6|.|TRBV4-1|.
TGCGCCAGCAGCCAACTGTCCAGGGTCGACTCACCCCTCCACTTT
CASSQLSRVDSPLHF
>TRBJ2-3|.|TRBV5-1|.
TGCGCCAGCAGCTTGGCCAATCCTGCTGCGGATACGCAGTATTTT
CASSLANPAADTQYF
>TRBJ1-2|few|TRBV2|.
TGTGCCAGCAGTGAAGCGGCTTATGGCTACACCTTC
CASSEAAYGYTF
>TRBJ1-4|.|TRBV14|TRBD1
TGTGCCAGCAGCAATAAACAAGGGACAGGGAGTGAAAAACTGTTTTTT
CASSNKQGTGSEKLFF
>TRBJ1-2|.|TRBV12-3/TRBV12-4|.
TGTGCCAGCAGATCCGCGGGCTATGGCTACACCTTC
CASRSAGYGYTF
>TRBJ1-6|.|TRBV7-6|TRBD1
TGTGCCAGCAGCGTAGGGGACAGCTATAATTCACCCCTCCACTTT
CASSVGDSYNSPLHF
>TRBJ2-1|.|TRBV7-2|TRBD2
TGTGCCAGCAGCATTAGTCGGACTAGCGGGGTAAAAAATGAGCAGTTCTTC
CASSISRTSGVKNEQFF
>TRBJ1-2|.|TRBV5-6|.
TGTGCCAGCAGCCCTACGGCAGGGTACTATGGCTACACCTTC
CASSPTAGYYGYTF
>TRBJ2-2|.|TRBV6-5|.
TGTGCCAGCAGTTATCAGGACACCGGGGAGCTGTTTTTT
CASSYQDTGELFF
>TRBJ2-3|.|TRBV5-1|TRBD1
TGCGCCAGCAGCTTGAAGGGACAGGGAAGCACAGATACGCAGTATTTT
CASSLKGQGSTDTQYF
>TRBJ1-3|.|TRBV12-3/TRBV12-4|.
TGTGCCAGCCGCCGGAGTTCCGGGAACACCATATATTTT
CASRRSSGNTIYF
>TRBJ2-1|once|TRBV18|TRBD1
TGTGCCAGCTCTCAAGGACAGGGTGACGGGTACAATGAGCAGTTCTTC
CASSQGQGDGYNEQFF
>TRBJ2-7|.|TRBV18|.
TGTGCCAGCTCACCATTTGGCCACGAGCAGTACTTC
CASSPFGHEQYF
>TRBJ1-2|.|TRBV15|.
TGTGCCACCAGCAGAGACCGGGACATTGGCTACACCTTC
CATSRDRDIGYTF
>TRBJ2-1|.|TRBV19|TRBD2
TGTGCCAGTAGTATAGACGGGGGGGCCTATGAGCAGTTCTTC
CASSIDGGAYEQFF
>TRBJ1-2|.|TRBV4-3|.
TGCGCCAGCAGCCAAGACTCCCAGGGTAACTATGGCTACACCTTC
CASSQDSQGNYGYTF
>TRBJ1-5|few|TRBV5-8|.
TGTGCCAGCAGCTCTACGAGGGCCCATCAGCCCCAGCATTTT
CASSSTRAHQPQHF
>TRBJ1-6|once|TRBV4-1|.
TGCGCCAGCAGCCAAGATGCCCCAGGCAGCGGGAATTCACCCCTCCACTTT
CASSQDAPGSGNSPLHF